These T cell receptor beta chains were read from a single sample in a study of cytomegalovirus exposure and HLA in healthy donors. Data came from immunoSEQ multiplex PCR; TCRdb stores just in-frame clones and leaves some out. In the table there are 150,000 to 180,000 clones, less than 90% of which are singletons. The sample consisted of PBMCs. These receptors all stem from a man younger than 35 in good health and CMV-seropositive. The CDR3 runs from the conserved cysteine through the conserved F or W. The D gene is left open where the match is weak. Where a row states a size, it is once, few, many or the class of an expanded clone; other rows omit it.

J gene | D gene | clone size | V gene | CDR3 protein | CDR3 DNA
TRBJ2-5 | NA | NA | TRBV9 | CASSVSPEETQYF | TGTGCCAGCAGCGTATCCCCTGAGGAGACCCAGTACTTC
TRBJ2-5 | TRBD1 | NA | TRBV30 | CAWSGETGVWETQYF | TGTGCCTGGAGTGGAGAGACAGGGGTTTGGGAGACCCAGTACTTC
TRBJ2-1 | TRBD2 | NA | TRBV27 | CASSWTGTSDHNEQFF | TGTGCCAGCAGTTGGACCGGGACTAGCGACCACAATGAGCAGTTCTTC
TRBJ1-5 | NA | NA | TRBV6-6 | CASTGGGSGQPQHF | TGTGCCAGCACTGGGGGCGGGTCTGGACAGCCCCAGCATTTT
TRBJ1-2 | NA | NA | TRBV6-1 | CASSRQPQSGYTF | TGTGCCAGCAGTAGACAGCCCCAGTCTGGCTACACCTTC
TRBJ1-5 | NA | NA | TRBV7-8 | CASSRLRDTSNQPQHF | TGTGCCAGCAGTCGTCTCCGGGACACAAGCAATCAGCCCCAGCATTTT
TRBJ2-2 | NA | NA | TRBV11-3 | CASSLGGTATGELFF | TGTGCCAGCAGCTTAGGCGGGACAGCCACCGGGGAGCTGTTTTTT
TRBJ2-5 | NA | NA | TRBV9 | CASSPPDGGTQYF | TGTGCCAGCAGCCCCCCGGACGGGGGGACCCAGTACTTC
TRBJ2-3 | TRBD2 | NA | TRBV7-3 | CASSLTGLDGTDTQYF | TGTGCCAGCAGCTTAACGGGACTAGATGGCACAGATACGCAGTATTTT
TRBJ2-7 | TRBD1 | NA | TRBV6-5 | CASSYRGQGPYEQYF | TGTGCCAGCAGTTATAGGGGACAGGGACCCTACGAGCAGTACTTC
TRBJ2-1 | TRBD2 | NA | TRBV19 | CASSPGGSYNEQFF | TGTGCCAGTAGCCCGGGGGGGAGTTACAATGAGCAGTTCTTC
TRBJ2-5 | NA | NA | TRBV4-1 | CASSQGGRVETQYF | TGCGCCAGCAGCCAAGGAGGGCGCGTGGAGACCCAGTACTTC
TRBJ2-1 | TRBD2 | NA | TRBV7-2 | CASSSGLAGGKNEQFF | TGTGCCAGCAGCTCGGGACTAGCGGGAGGGAAGAATGAGCAGTTCTTC
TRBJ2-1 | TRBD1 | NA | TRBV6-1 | CASSAAGTGDNEQFF | TGTGCCAGCAGTGCCGCCGGGACAGGGGACAATGAGCAGTTCTTC
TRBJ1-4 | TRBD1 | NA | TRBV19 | CASSPTRDSLREKLFF | TGTGCCAGTAGTCCCACCCGGGACAGCCTACGGGAAAAACTGTTTTTT
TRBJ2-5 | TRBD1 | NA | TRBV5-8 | CASSSAGGLGETQYF | TGTGCCAGCAGCTCGGCAGGGGGCTTGGGGGAGACCCAGTACTTC
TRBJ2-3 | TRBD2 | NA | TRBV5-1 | CASSRSLAGGTDTQYF | TGCGCCAGCAGCCGTTCGCTAGCGGGGGGAACAGATACGCAGTATTTT
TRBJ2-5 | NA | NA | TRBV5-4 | CASSRDYQETQYF | TGTGCCAGCAGCCGGGACTACCAAGAGACCCAGTACTTC
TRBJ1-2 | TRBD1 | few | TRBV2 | CASSNRGNYGYTF | TGTGCCAGCAGCAACAGGGGAAACTATGGCTACACCTTC
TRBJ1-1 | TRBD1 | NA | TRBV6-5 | CASSNRGVITEAFF | TGTGCCAGCAGTAACAGGGGAGTGATCACTGAAGCTTTCTTT
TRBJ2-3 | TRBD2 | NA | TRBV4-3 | CASSQGEGSTTDTQYF | TGCGCCAGCAGCCAAGGGGAGGGCAGCACCACAGATACGCAGTATTTT
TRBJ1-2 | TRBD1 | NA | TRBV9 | CASSAKTGANYGYTF | TGTGCCAGCAGCGCGAAGACAGGGGCCAACTATGGCTACACCTTC
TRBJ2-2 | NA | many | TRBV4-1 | CASSQDPGSTGELFF | TGCGCCAGCAGCCAAGATCCGGGATCCACCGGGGAGCTGTTTTTT
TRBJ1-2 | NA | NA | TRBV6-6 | CASSYRGGYTF | TGTGCCAGCAGTTATCGGGGAGGCTACACCTTC
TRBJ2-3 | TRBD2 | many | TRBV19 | CASSGAGGVDTQYF | TGTGCCAGTAGCGGGGCGGGGGGAGTTGATACGCAGTATTTT
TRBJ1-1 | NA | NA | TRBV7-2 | CASSLAQGLNTEAFF | TGTGCCAGCAGCTTAGCCCAGGGGCTGAACACTGAAGCTTTCTTT
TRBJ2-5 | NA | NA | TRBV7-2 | CASSLGDFRGTQYF | TGTGCCAGCAGCTTAGGTGACTTCCGGGGGACCCAGTACTTC
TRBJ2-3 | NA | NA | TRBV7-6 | CASSLQTGTDTQYF | TGTGCCAGCAGCTTACAAACGGGAACAGATACGCAGTATTTT
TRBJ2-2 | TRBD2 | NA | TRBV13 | CASSLGRGGELFF | TGTGCCAGCAGCTTAGGCCGGGGGGGAGAGCTGTTTTTT
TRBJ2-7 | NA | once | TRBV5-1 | CASSLTSPEGEQYF | TGCGCCAGCAGCTTGACTAGCCCCGAGGGGGAGCAGTACTTC
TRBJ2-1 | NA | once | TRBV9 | CASTLGNPRGSYNEQFF | TGTGCCAGCACCCTCGGAAACCCCCGGGGAAGTTACAATGAGCAGTTCTTC
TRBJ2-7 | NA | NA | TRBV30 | CAWREPGIEQYF | TGTGCCTGGAGAGAACCAGGGATTGAGCAGTACTTC
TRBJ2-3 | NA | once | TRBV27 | CASAEQANTPDTQYF | TGTGCCAGCGCCGAGCAGGCCAATACGCCAGATACGCAGTATTTT
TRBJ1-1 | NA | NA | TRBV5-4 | CASSLAGAMNTEAFF | TGTGCCAGCAGCTTAGCAGGGGCAATGAACACTGAAGCTTTCTTT
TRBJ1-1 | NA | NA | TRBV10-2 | CASSDTRVNTEAFF | TGCGCCAGCAGTGATACCAGGGTGAACACTGAAGCTTTCTTT
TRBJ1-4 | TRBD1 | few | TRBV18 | CASSDRGNEKLFF | TGTGCCAGCTCGGACAGGGGGAATGAAAAACTGTTTTTT
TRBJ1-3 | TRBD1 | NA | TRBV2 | CASSQQGAAGNTIYF | TGTGCCAGCAGTCAACAGGGGGCAGCTGGAAACACCATATATTTT
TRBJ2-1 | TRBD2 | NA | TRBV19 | CASSVGSGGPNEQFF | TGTGCCAGTAGTGTCGGTAGCGGGGGGCCTAATGAGCAGTTCTTC